The 23 T cell receptor beta chains below were found in one sample sequenced in a study of T cells in Graves' hyperthyroidism and ophthalmopathy (dated by TCRdb to about 2019). Receptors were amplified or captured by multiplex PCR. Reads for this sample came from an Illumina HiSeq 2000. Amplification of TCR beta CDR3 regions was carried out from RNA transcripts. For the first round of RT-PCR on the TCR CDR3, the HTBI primer set was used together with the Qiagen OneStep RT-PCR kit. The public sequencing data were trimmed at Q25 with fastp and processed into clonotypes with MiXCR by TCRdb, which kept only in-frame beta chains. Identical CDR3 proteins give one entry, which carries the most common genes and DNA. The sample table holds fewer than 700,000 distinct CDR3 sequences, of which roughly 18% were seen once. The top ten clonotypes cover around 17% of the sample. Sequenced sample: blood. The receptors shown here come from a woman between 18 and 29 years old with Graves' ophthalmopathy.

This chain joins TRBV20-1 and TRBJ1-1; no definite D call. Deletions cut 6 bases from V and 7 bases from J, with 9 bases between. CDR1 and CDR2 from the germline V gene are DFQATT and SNEGSKA (reference sequence). The length of the CDR3 is 10 residues. The CDR3 DNA reads as TGCAGTGCAACCCAGCTTGAAGCTTTCTTT. Amino acid sequence: CSATQLEAFF.

This clonotype was counted many times. The chain has TRBV13 and TRBJ2-1, with 13 bases that match TRBD2. The CDR3 is made up of 16 amino acids. After removal of 5 bases from V and 6 bases from J, the junction contained 7 bases not matched to a gene. Germline V CDR1 and CDR2: PRHDT, FYEKMQ (reference sequence). Written as DNA, the CDR3 is TGTGCCAGCAGCGCCCCCGGGACTAGCGGGATCAATGAGCAGTTCTTC. Translated, it gives CASSAPGTSGINEQFF.

The rearrangement joins TRBV13 to TRBJ1-2; weak D call: TRBD1 (6 bases). Germline V gives CDR1 PRHDT, CDR2 FYEKMQ (reference sequence). V was cut by 0 bases and J by 0 bases, with 8 bases left in between. The CDR3 runs to 15 residues. The CDR3 loop is CASSLGDSTNYGYTF. Here the CDR3 DNA reads TGTGCCAGCAGCTTAGGGGACAGCACTAACTATGGCTACACCTTC.

At least ten counts were recorded for this clonotype. The V and J genes are TRBV28 and TRBJ2-3; TRBD2 aligns across 12 bases. Germline assignment: CDR1 MDHEN and CDR2 SYDVKM. V lost 4 bases, J lost 5 bases, and 7 bases stayed unmatched. The CDR3 runs to 16 residues. CDR3 loop: CASSYPRTSGEDTQYF. The CDR3 DNA reads as TGTGCCAGCAGTTACCCCCGGACTAGCGGGGAAGATACGCAGTATTTT. The variable domain in full, with the rest retrieved from reference TRBV28 and TRBJ2-3, is DVKVTQSSRYLVKRTGEKVFLECVQDMDHENMFWYRQDPGLGLRLIYFSYDVKMKEKGDIPEGYSVSREKKERFSLILESASTNQTSMYLCASSYPRTSGEDTQYFGPGTRLTVL.

The sample holds a few counts of this clonotype. This chain links TRBV7-9 with TRBJ2-1; the D gene is possibly TRBD2 (5 bases). This CDR3 has 15 amino acids. Germline V CDR1 and CDR2: SEHNR, FQNEAQ (reference sequence). Trimming took off 1 base at V and 7 bases at J, with 14 bases between the two ends. The DNA of the CDR3 is TGTGCCAGCAGCTTAGGAGGGTCACCTTCTAATGAGCAGTTCTTC. Its translation is CASSLGGSPSNEQFF.

Ten or more counts support this clonotype. This chain links TRBV28 with TRBJ2-1, with TRBD2 matching over 7 bases. Germline V gene data show CDR1 as MDHEN and CDR2 as SYDVKM. This CDR3 has 16 amino acids. Trimming cost V 1 base and J 4 bases; bases outside gene matches: 7. The CDR3 DNA follows: TGTGCCAGCAGTTTATCCGGCGGGGGTGGATACAATGAGCAGTTCTTC. Translated: CASSLSGGGGYNEQFF.

This clonotype was counted many times. The J gene is TRBJ1-5, the V gene TRBV2; D uncertain. CDR1 is SNHLY and CDR2 is FYNNEI in the germline V gene. Trimming pared 5 bases from V and 11 bases from J, leaving 16 bases between. The CDR3 spans 13 residues. CDR3 amino acids: CASSFVDTDAQHF. CDR3 bases: TGTGCCAGCAGTTTCGTCGACACAGACGCCCAGCATTTT.

This clonotype has at least ten counts. The CDR3 coding sequence is TGTGCCAGCGGCAGGGACAGGAACACCTACGAGCAGTACTTC. This encodes CASGRDRNTYEQYF. This chain joins TRBV2 and TRBJ2-7; 8 bases fit TRBD1. Germline V lookup: CDR1 SNHLY, CDR2 FYNNEI. The CDR3 runs to 14 residues. Trimming at V came to 8 bases and at J to 2 bases, leaving 8 bases not matched to a gene.

This clonotype was recorded at least ten times. Written as DNA, the CDR3 is TGTGCCAGCAGTTTAGACAGGATTCCCTACACTGAAGCTTTCTTT. Translating it yields CASSLDRIPYTEAFF. J is TRBJ1-1 and V is TRBV12-3 or TRBV12-4, with D perhaps matching TRBD1 (5 bases). V was pared by 1 base and J by 3 bases, with 12 bases between. The CDR3 runs 15 residues.

This clonotype has ten or more counts. The rearrangement links TRBV28 to TRBJ2-1, with a weak D call TRBD2 (6 bases). Germline V gene sequence: CDR1 MDHEN, CDR2 SYDVKM. Trimming removed 2 bases at V and 8 bases at J, with 22 bases between. This CDR3 is 17 amino acids long. CDR3 amino acids: CASSLQTLGGFQDEQFF. CDR3 DNA sequence: TGTGCCAGCAGTTTACAGACCTTGGGGGGTTTTCAGGATGAGCAGTTCTTC.

This clonotype occurred a few times. This chain's CDR3 is CASSFAGSSTYGYTF. In DNA form, the CDR3 reads TGTGCCAGCAGCTTTGCAGGCAGTTCGACCTATGGCTACACCTTC. The genes are TRBV5-6 and TRBJ1-2; D unresolved. The CDR3 runs to 15 residues. The germline V gene encodes CDR1 SGHDT and CDR2 YYEEEE. Trimming removed 2 bases from V and 4 bases from J, with 15 bases in between.

At least ten counts were recorded for this clonotype. This rearrangement joins TRBV24-1 to TRBJ2-5; 7 bases match TRBD1. V shed 5 bases and J 2 bases; nucleotides not matched to a gene: 13. The CDR3 extends over 17 amino acids. CDR1 and CDR2 (germline): KGHDR, SFDVKD. For the CDR3, the DNA is TGTGCCACCAGTGGGGGACCTCAGGGGGTAGCTCAAGAGACCCAGTACTTC. Translated: CATSGGPQGVAQETQYF.

This clonotype came up a few times. The V and J genes are TRBV15 and TRBJ1-2, with 7 bases lining up with TRBD1. The germline V gene has CDR1 LNHNV and CDR2 YYDKDF (reference sequence). V lost 0 bases, J lost 0 bases, and 13 bases stayed unmatched. The CDR3 runs 19 residues. CDR3 DNA: TGTGCCACCAGCAGAGATGACAGGCCGACAGGGCCTACTAACTATGGCTACACCTTC. Amino acid sequence: CATSRDDRPTGPTNYGYTF.

Many counts were recorded for this clonotype. CDR3 sequence reads: CASRRGSGNTIYF. CDR3 bases: TGTGCCAGCCGTAGGGGGTCTGGAAACACCATATATTTT. This sequence joins TRBV2 and TRBJ1-3; possibly TRBD1 for D (6 bases). V lost 8 bases to trimming and J lost 1 base, with 9 bases between them. The germline gives CDR1 SNHLY, CDR2 FYNNEI. This CDR3 is built from 13 residues.

This clonotype was seen ten or more times. This sequence joins TRBV11-3 and TRBJ2-1; D could derive from TRBD1 or TRBD2 (5 bases each). The germline V and J ends were trimmed by 3 bases and 6 bases, with 12 bases remaining between them. Germline CDR1 and CDR2: SGHNT and YENEEA. The CDR3 totals 14 residues. CDR3 sequence: CASSLAAGTNEQFF. DNA of the CDR3: TGTGCCAGCAGCTTGGCCGCAGGGACCAATGAGCAGTTCTTC.

J is TRBJ1-2 and V is TRBV5-1, with 8 bases aligning to TRBD1. Per the germline V gene, CDR1 is SGHRS and CDR2 is YFSETQ. V lost 2 bases, J lost 4 bases, and 7 bases stayed unmatched. The CDR3 is made up of 15 amino acids. The CDR3 DNA sequence: TGCGCCAGCAGCTTTGGACAGGGTAATACCTATGGCTACACCTTC. Translated, it gives CASSFGQGNTYGYTF.

V gene TRBV6-1 combines with J gene TRBJ2-3; a weak D match, TRBD2 (5 bases). The germline V gene encodes CDR1 MNHNS and CDR2 SASEGT. CDR3 length equals 12 residues. Trimming removed 5 bases at V and 5 bases at J, with 8 bases between. For the CDR3, the DNA is TGTGCCAGCAGTCGTGCGGGAGATACGCAGTATTTT. Protein: CASSRAGDTQYF.

There are a few counts of this clonotype. V and J are TRBV3-1 and TRBJ1-3; D gene ambiguous. There are 13 residues in the CDR3. Germline-derived CDR1 and CDR2 are LGHDT and YNNKEL (reference sequence). V was pared by 7 bases and J by 0 bases, with 7 bases between. The CDR3: CASNEASGNTIYF. In DNA form, the CDR3 reads TGTGCCAGCAACGAGGCCTCTGGAAACACCATATATTTT.

This clonotype was seen at least ten times. The J gene is TRBJ2-6, the V gene TRBV5-1; 7 bases match TRBD1. CDR3 length equals 19 residues. V shed 4 bases and J 0 bases; nucleotides not matched to a gene: 13. Germline assignment: CDR1 SGHRS and CDR2 YFSETQ. Here the CDR3 reads CASSLRGQVMSSGANVLTF. CDR3 bases: TGCGCCAGCAGCCTTCGCGGACAGGTGATGAGCTCTGGGGCCAACGTCCTGACTTTC.

This clonotype was observed a handful of times. J is TRBJ1-5 and V is TRBV19, with D perhaps TRBD1 (5 bases). CDR1 and CDR2 (germline): LNHDA, SQIVND (reference sequence). CDR3 length: 14 residues. Trimming removed 5 bases at V and 4 bases at J, with 12 bases between. Here the CDR3 DNA reads TGTGCCAGTAGTTGGCAGGGTTTAAATCAGCCCCAGCATTTT. Protein product: CASSWQGLNQPQHF.

The chain joins TRBV2 to TRBJ2-6; possibly TRBD2 for D (6 bases). This CDR3 is 15 amino acids long. CDR1 and CDR2 from the germline V gene are SNHLY and FYNNEI. The V end was cut by 6 bases, the J end by 0 bases, with 9 bases between. The CDR3 DNA reads TGTGCCAGCAGAAACGGGGGCTCTGGGGCCAACGTCCTGACTTTC. Translated: CASRNGGSGANVLTF.

The chain employs TRBV7-2 and TRBJ1-2; perhaps TRBD1 as D (6 bases). The ends were cut back, 7 bases at V and 8 bases at J, with 14 bases in the middle. The CDR3 sequence is 12 residues long. Germline CDR1 and CDR2: SGHTA and FQGNSA. The DNA of the CDR3 is TGTGCCAGCACCCTGGGGGCGGGAGGCTACACCTTC. Protein: CASTLGAGGYTF.

This clonotype was recorded at least ten times. The chain couples TRBV2 to TRBJ2-5; the D gene is possibly TRBD2 (5 bases). Germline values: CDR1 SNHLY, CDR2 FYNNEI. This CDR3 is 13 amino acids long. Deletions cut 6 bases from V and 5 bases from J, with 13 bases between. As DNA, the CDR3 is TGTGCCAGCAGCCGAGAGGGCGGTGAGACCCAGTACTTC. Translating gives CASSREGGETQYF.